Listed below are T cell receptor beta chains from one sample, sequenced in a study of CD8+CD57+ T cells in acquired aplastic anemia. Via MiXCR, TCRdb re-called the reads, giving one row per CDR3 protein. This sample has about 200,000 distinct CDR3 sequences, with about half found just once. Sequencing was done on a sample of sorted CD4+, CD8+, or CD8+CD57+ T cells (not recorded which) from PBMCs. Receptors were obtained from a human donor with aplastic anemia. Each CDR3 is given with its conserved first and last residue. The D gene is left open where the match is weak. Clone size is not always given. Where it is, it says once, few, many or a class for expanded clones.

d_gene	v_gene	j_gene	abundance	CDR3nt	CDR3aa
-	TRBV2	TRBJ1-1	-	TGTGCCAGCAGGACTCCAACACTGAACACTGAAGCTTTCTTT	CASRTPTLNTEAFF
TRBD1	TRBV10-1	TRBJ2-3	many	TGCGCCAGCAGTCCCTCCGGACAGGGGCCCACAGATACGCAGTATTTT	CASSPSGQGPTDTQYF
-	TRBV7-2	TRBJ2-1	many	TGTGCCAGCAGCTTAGTGGATGAGCAGTTCTTC	CASSLVDEQFF
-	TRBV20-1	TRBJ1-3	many	TGCAGTGCTAGAGGGACTGTTTACCTCCACGGAAACACCGTATATTTT	CSARGTVYLHGNTVYF
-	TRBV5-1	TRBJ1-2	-	TGCGCCAGCAGCTTGGTGGGACTAGGAGACACCTTC	CASSLVGLGDTF
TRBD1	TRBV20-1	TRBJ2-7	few	TGCAGTGCTAGAGGCGACAGGGTGTACGAGCAGTACTTC	CSARGDRVYEQYF
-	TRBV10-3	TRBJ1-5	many	TGTGCCATCAGTTCCCTCGGGGCCGGGGGCAATCAGCCCCAGCATTTT	CAISSLGAGGNQPQHF
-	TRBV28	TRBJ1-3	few	TGTGCCAGCACCCTGGGTGGGGGAAACACCATATATTTT	CASTLGGGNTIYF
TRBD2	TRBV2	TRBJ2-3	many	TGTGCCAGCAGCCGGAGGAGGGTGACTAGCGGGGGCCCAGATACGCAGTATTTT	CASSRRRVTSGGPDTQYF
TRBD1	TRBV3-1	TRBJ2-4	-	TGTGCCAGCAGCCAAGATAAGAACAGGGGAGTCAACATTCAGTACTTC	CASSQDKNRGVNIQYF
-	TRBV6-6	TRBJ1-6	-	TGTGCCAGCAGCCGGACAGCTAATAATTCACCCCTCCACTTT	CASSRTANNSPLHF
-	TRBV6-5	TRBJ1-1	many	TGTGCCAGCTACGGGACGAAGGCTTTCTTT	CASYGTKAFF
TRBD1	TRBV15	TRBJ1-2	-	TGTGCCACCAGCAGAGGGGGGACAGACTATGGCTACACCTTC	CATSRGGTDYGYTF
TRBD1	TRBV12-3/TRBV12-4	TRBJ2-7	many	TGTGCCAGCAGTTTGGGCAGGGGGCGAGAGCAGTACTTC	CASSLGRGREQYF
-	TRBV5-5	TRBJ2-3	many	TGTGCCAGCAGCTTGACAGGGTTGGGCACAGATACGCAGTATTTT	CASSLTGLGTDTQYF
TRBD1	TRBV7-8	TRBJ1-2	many	TGTGCCAGCAGCTTATTTCTAAGGCGGGACAGGGGGGATGATGGCTACACCTTC	CASSLFLRRDRGDDGYTF
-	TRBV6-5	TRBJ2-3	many	TGTGCCAGCAGGGCCCCCGGCCCCGATCCTACGCAGTATTTT	CASRAPGPDPTQYF
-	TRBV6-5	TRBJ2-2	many	TGTGCCAGCAGCAGGGGTTGGGACACCGGGGAGCTGTTTTTT	CASSRGWDTGELFF
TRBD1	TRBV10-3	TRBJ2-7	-	TGTGCCATCAGTGAGGGGGACAGAGGGGCCCGTTCAACCTACGAGCAGTACTTC	CAISEGDRGARSTYEQYF
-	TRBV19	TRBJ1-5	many	TGTGCCAGTAGCAGATACAATCAGCCCCAGCATTTT	CASSRYNQPQHF
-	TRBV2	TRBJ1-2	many	TGTGCCAGCAGTGAGTTTGGGGAGTCCGGCTATGGCTACACCTTC	CASSEFGESGYGYTF
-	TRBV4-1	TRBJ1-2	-	TGCGCCAGCAGCCAAGTCCAGGGAGGAGGCTACACCTTC	CASSQVQGGGYTF
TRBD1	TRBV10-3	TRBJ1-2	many	TGTGCCATCGACCCCACAGGGGGCGACTATGGCTACACCTTC	CAIDPTGGDYGYTF
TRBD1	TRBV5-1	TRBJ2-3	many	TGCGCCAGCAGCTTGGCCACAGGGGGCAATTCAGATACGCAGTATTTT	CASSLATGGNSDTQYF
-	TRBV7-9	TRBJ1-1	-	TGTGCCAGCAATAGAGGGGGTACTGAAGCTTTCTTT	CASNRGGTEAFF